The rows below give T cell receptor beta chains drawn from one sample of a study of CD8+CD57+ T cells in acquired aplastic anemia. In TCRdb, the reads were re-called with MiXCR into one record per CDR3 protein. The sample shows roughly 170,000 distinct CDR3 sequences, around 50% of them seen only once. The sample was sorted CD4+, CD8+, or CD8+CD57+ T cells (not recorded which) from PBMCs. The receptors were gathered from a human donor with aplastic anemia. The CDR3 runs from the conserved cysteine through the conserved F or W. The D gene is left open where the match is weak. Some rows mark clone size as missing; the rest say once, few, many or name a class of expanded clone.

>TRBJ1-2|NA|NA|TRBV12-3/TRBV12-4
TGTGCCAGCAGTTCGGACAGAATCTATGGCTACACCTTC
CASSSDRIYGYTF
>TRBJ1-3|NA|NA|TRBV10-3
TGTGCCATCACCCGTAGACCGACTGGAAACACCATATATTTT
CAITRRPTGNTIYF
>TRBJ2-7|NA|many|TRBV12-5
TGTGCTAGTGGTTTGACGGGGAGCCACAAGCAGTACTTC
CASGLTGSHKQYF
>TRBJ1-2|NA|NA|TRBV5-1
TGCGCCAGCAGCGAAGCAGGGCTCGGCTATGGCTACACCTTC
CASSEAGLGYGYTF
>TRBJ2-1|NA|many|TRBV29-1
TGCAGCGTCCCCCTAGCGAACAATGAGCAGTTCTTC
CSVPLANNEQFF
>TRBJ1-3|NA|NA|TRBV6-1
TGTGCCAGCAGTGCCACTAGAACTGGAAACACCATATATTTT
CASSATRTGNTIYF
>TRBJ2-7|NA|NA|TRBV10-3
TGTGCCATCAGTGAGTCCGGGACATCCTACGAGCAGTACTTC
CAISESGTSYEQYF
>TRBJ2-5|TRBD1|NA|TRBV28
TGTGCCAGCATGGGGGACAGGGAGTTAGAGACCCAGTACTTC
CASMGDRELETQYF
>TRBJ1-5|NA|NA|TRBV30
TGTGCCTGGAGTGGGCAGAGCTTCAATCAGCCCCAGCATTTT
CAWSGQSFNQPQHF
>TRBJ1-1|NA|NA|TRBV12-5
TGTGCTAGTGGTTTCGCCAACACTGAAGCTTTCTTT
CASGFANTEAFF
>TRBJ2-1|TRBD2|NA|TRBV3-1
TGTGCCATAGGACTAGCGGGGGGGCAGGTTGTCAATGAGCAGTTCTTC
CAIGLAGGQVVNEQFF
>TRBJ1-2|NA|few|TRBV10-3
TGTGCCATCAGTGCTAAGGGAGATGGCTACACCTTC
CAISAKGDGYTF
>TRBJ1-5|TRBD1|NA|TRBV20-1
TGCAGTGCGACCGACAGGGATAGCAATCAGCCCCAGCATTTT
CSATDRDSNQPQHF
>TRBJ1-5|NA|NA|TRBV18
TGTGCCAGCCAGATGAGCAGGGACAATCAGCCCCAGCATTTT
CASQMSRDNQPQHF
>TRBJ1-4|TRBD1|NA|TRBV4-1
TGCGCCAGCAGCCAAAGGACAGGAGGCATCAGTGAAAAACTGTTTTTT
CASSQRTGGISEKLFF
>TRBJ2-5|TRBD1|NA|TRBV30
TGTGCCTGGAGTCCCTCCCGGACAGGGTCGAGAGAGACCCAGTACTTC
CAWSPSRTGSRETQYF
>TRBJ1-2|NA|few|TRBV19
TGTGCCAGTAGTAGAGCAATCTATGGCTACACCTTC
CASSRAIYGYTF
>TRBJ2-7|NA|NA|TRBV7-8
TGTGCCAGCAGCCACACGGTCGGCGAGCAGTACTTC
CASSHTVGEQYF
>TRBJ2-7|TRBD1|NA|TRBV24-1
TGTGCCACCAGTCCCCGGGACAGGGGAGTGGGCGAGCAGTACTTC
CATSPRDRGVGEQYF
>TRBJ2-7|NA|NA|TRBV7-2
TGTGCCAGCAGCCGTGGCCGGCCAAGGTTCGAGCAGTACTTC
CASSRGRPRFEQYF
>TRBJ1-1|NA|NA|TRBV29-1
TGCAGCGTTGGCCACCCGACGAGCTCTCGGTGGGACACTGAAGCTTTCTTT
CSVGHPTSSRWDTEAFF
>TRBJ2-7|NA|NA|TRBV20-1
TGCAGTGCTAGTTCCCTAGTTAGTACCTACGAGCAGTACTTC
CSASSLVSTYEQYF
>TRBJ1-5|TRBD1|NA|TRBV10-1
TGCGCCAGCAGTGTGGGTGGGGGACAGGGCGGCAATCAGCCCCAGCATTTT
CASSVGGGQGGNQPQHF
>TRBJ2-3|TRBD2|NA|TRBV24-1
TGTGCCACCAGTGATGTCACTAGCGGGAGGGCAGATACGCAGTATTTT
CATSDVTSGRADTQYF
>TRBJ1-5|NA|few|TRBV24-1
TGTGCCACCAGTAAAGTGGGGGAGAATCAGCCCCAGCATTTT
CATSKVGENQPQHF
>TRBJ1-2|TRBD1|many|TRBV9
TGTGCCAGCAGCGTAGTCCCTGGACAGGGTGGATATGGCTACACCTTC
CASSVVPGQGGYGYTF
>TRBJ1-1|NA|NA|TRBV9
TGTGCCAGCGCGACGGGGGGGCTGGGGATGAACACTGAAGCTTTCTTT
CASATGGLGMNTEAFF
>TRBJ1-4|NA|NA|TRBV2
TGTGCCAGCATCAAGGAACAGGGTGCGAAACTGTTTTTT
CASIKEQGAKLFF
>TRBJ2-1|NA|many|TRBV7-2
TGTGCCAGCAGCGCCTCCCGGGACACCAATGAGCAGTTCTTC
CASSASRDTNEQFF
>TRBJ1-1|NA|NA|TRBV29-1
TGCAGCGTTAACCGGCTGAACACTGAAGCTTTCTTT
CSVNRLNTEAFF
>TRBJ2-3|NA|many|TRBV5-1
TGCGCCAGCAGCTTGGAGTGGGGTGGCACAGATACGCAGTATTTT
CASSLEWGGTDTQYF
>TRBJ2-1|TRBD2|many|TRBV9
TGTGCCAGCAGCACCAGCGGGGCCAGCTCCTACAATGAGCAGTTCTTC
CASSTSGASSYNEQFF
>TRBJ1-1|NA|many|TRBV19
TGTGCCAGTAGTTCTTCCTCCTTGAACACTGAAGCTTTCTTT
CASSSSSLNTEAFF
>TRBJ1-1|TRBD1|many|TRBV19
TGTGCCACTCGGGACAGGGTTTCTTCCAGCGCTGAAGCTTTCTTT
CATRDRVSSSAEAFF
>TRBJ1-1|TRBD1|NA|TRBV19
TGTGCCAGTAGTATCCAACTAGGGACAGGGCAAGAAGCTTTCTTT
CASSIQLGTGQEAFF
>TRBJ2-7|TRBD1|NA|TRBV7-2
TGTGCCAGCAGCTTTTGGACAGGAAACTACGAGCAGTACTTC
CASSFWTGNYEQYF
>TRBJ2-7|TRBD2|NA|TRBV29-1
TGCAGCGTCGTTAGCGGGAGGGGGTACGAGCAGTACTTC
CSVVSGRGYEQYF
>TRBJ1-2|NA|NA|TRBV2
TGTGCCAGCAGTACGGGGGCAGCCGTCTATGGCTACACCTTC
CASSTGAAVYGYTF
>TRBJ2-2|TRBD1|many|TRBV29-1
TGCAGCGTAGGGACAGGGTTTTTTTCGAACACCGGGGAGCTGTTTTTT
CSVGTGFFSNTGELFF
>TRBJ2-7|TRBD1|NA|TRBV20-1
TGCAGTGCTGCCTCAGGGGGCACGGGGTACGAGCAGTACTTC
CSAASGGTGYEQYF
>TRBJ2-3|NA|many|TRBV24-1
TGTGCCACCAGTGATTTGAGAGGACAGACCACAGATACGCAGTATTTT
CATSDLRGQTTDTQYF
>TRBJ1-2|TRBD1|many|TRBV20-1
TGCAGTGCTAGGGGACAGGGGGCAGTCGGCTATGGCTACACCTTC
CSARGQGAVGYGYTF
>TRBJ2-5|NA|NA|TRBV2
TGTGCCAGCAGTAAGGGACTGACCGGGGGAGAGACCCAGTACTTC
CASSKGLTGGETQYF
>TRBJ2-3|NA|few|TRBV27
TGTGCCAGCAGTGTCCGGGACCGGAGCACAGATACGCAGTATTTT
CASSVRDRSTDTQYF
>TRBJ2-7|NA|NA|TRBV15
TGTGCCACCAGCAGAGAGGGAGGGGGCGCTTCGCTCGAGCAGTACTTC
CATSREGGGASLEQYF
>TRBJ2-3|TRBD2|NA|TRBV7-2
TGTGCCAGCAGCTTAGCCTCAGCGGGGAGCACAGATACGCAGTATTTT
CASSLASAGSTDTQYF
>TRBJ2-3|TRBD2|NA|TRBV5-4
TGTGCCAGCAGCTCCAGGACTAGCGGGGTGATGACAGATACGCAGTATTTT
CASSSRTSGVMTDTQYF
>TRBJ1-2|NA|NA|TRBV29-1
TGCAGCGCCCTCATGCAGGGAAACTATGGCTACACCTTC
CSALMQGNYGYTF
>TRBJ2-1|NA|NA|TRBV24-1
TGTGCCACCAGTGCTATCCAGATCTACAATGAGCAGTTCTTC
CATSAIQIYNEQFF
>TRBJ2-1|TRBD1|few|TRBV15
TGTGCCACCAGCAGAGCGGCCAGGGGGCGGAACAATGAGCAGTTCTTC
CATSRAARGRNNEQFF
>TRBJ2-1|NA|NA|TRBV24-1
TGTGCCACCAGTGATGAGGGACAATACAATGAGCAGTTCTTC
CATSDEGQYNEQFF
>TRBJ2-3|NA|NA|TRBV5-1
TGCGCCAGCAGCTCGACACCCGGGGGAACAGATACGCAGTATTTT
CASSSTPGGTDTQYF
>TRBJ1-4|NA|many|TRBV10-3
TGTGCCATCAGTGAGTCTGGGGGGGCTGGGGAAAAACTGTTTTTT
CAISESGGAGEKLFF
>TRBJ2-1|TRBD2|many|TRBV20-1
TGCAGTGGAAGCGGGGGCGACAAGTCCTACAATGAGCAGTTCTTC
CSGSGGDKSYNEQFF
>TRBJ2-3|NA|few|TRBV10-3
TGTGCCATCACCGAGTCGGGGTCTAGCACAGATACGCAGTATTTT
CAITESGSSTDTQYF
>TRBJ1-1|NA|NA|TRBV2
TGTGCCAGCATTCGTAAGGGGCGAGACGATGAAGCTTTCTTT
CASIRKGRDDEAFF
>TRBJ1-3|NA|NA|TRBV4-2
TGTGCCAGCAGCCCCCTGTCGATGGTGGAAGGAAACACCATATATTTT
CASSPLSMVEGNTIYF
>TRBJ1-2|NA|NA|TRBV25-1
TGTGCCAGCAGTGAGGCCAGGAACTATGGCTACACCTTC
CASSEARNYGYTF
>TRBJ1-2|NA|few|TRBV7-8
TGTGCCAGCACAAAAGAGAGGGGGGACCTCTATGGCTACACCTTC
CASTKERGDLYGYTF
>TRBJ2-1|TRBD1|many|TRBV7-2
TGTGCCAGCAGCCCGGACAGGGGGGACAATGAGCAGTTCTTC
CASSPDRGDNEQFF